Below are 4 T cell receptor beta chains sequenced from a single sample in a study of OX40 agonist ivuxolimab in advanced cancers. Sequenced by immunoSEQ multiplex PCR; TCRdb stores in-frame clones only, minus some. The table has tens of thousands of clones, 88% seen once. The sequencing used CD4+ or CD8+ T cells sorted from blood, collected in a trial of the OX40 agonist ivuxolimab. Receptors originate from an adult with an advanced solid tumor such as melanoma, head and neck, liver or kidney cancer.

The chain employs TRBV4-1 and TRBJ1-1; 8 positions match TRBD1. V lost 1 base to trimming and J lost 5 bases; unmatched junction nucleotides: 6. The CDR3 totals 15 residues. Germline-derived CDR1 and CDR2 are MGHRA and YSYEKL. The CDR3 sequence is CASSQGQGAITEAFF. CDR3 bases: TGCGCCAGCAGCCAAGGGCAGGGGGCGATAACTGAAGCTTTCTTT.

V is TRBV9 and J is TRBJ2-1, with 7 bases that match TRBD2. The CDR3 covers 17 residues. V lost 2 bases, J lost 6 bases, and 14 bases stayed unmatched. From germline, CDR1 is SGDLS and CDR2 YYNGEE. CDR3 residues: CASSVEAGLRFGNEQFF. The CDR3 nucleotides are TGTGCCAGCAGCGTCGAAGCGGGGCTTAGGTTTGGCAATGAGCAGTTCTTC.

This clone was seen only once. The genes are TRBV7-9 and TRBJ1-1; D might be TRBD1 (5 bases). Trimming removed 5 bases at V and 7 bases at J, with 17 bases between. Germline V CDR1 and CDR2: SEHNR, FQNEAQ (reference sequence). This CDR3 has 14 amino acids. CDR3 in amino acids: CASSHTGTSLEAFF. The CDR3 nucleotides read TGTGCCAGCAGCCATACAGGAACTAGCCTTGAAGCTTTCTTT.

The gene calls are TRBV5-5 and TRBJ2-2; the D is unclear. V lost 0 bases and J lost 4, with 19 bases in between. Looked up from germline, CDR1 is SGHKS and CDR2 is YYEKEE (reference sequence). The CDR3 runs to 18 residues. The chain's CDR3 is CASSLDSVPYLPTGELFF. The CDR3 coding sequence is TGTGCCAGCAGCTTGGATTCAGTCCCCTACCTACCCACCGGGGAGCTGTTTTTT.